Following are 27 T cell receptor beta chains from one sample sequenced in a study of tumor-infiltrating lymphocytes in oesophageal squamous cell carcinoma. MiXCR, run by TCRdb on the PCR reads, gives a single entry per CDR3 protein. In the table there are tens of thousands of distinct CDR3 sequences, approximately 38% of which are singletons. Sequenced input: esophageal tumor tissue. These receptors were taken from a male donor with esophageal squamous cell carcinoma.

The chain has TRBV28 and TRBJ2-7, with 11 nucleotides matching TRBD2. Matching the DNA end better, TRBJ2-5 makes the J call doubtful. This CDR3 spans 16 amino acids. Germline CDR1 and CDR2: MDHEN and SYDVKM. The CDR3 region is CASSSRLAGTQETQYF. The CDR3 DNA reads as TGTGCCAGCAGTTCACGACTAGCGGGGACCCAAGAGACCCAGTACTTC.

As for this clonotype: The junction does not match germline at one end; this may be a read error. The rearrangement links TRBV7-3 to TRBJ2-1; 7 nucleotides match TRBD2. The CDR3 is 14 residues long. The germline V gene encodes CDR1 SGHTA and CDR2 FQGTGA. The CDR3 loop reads CASSPSRGGGNLRW. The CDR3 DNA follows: TGTGCCAGCAGCCCCTCGCGTGGGGGGGGAAATCTGCGGTGG.

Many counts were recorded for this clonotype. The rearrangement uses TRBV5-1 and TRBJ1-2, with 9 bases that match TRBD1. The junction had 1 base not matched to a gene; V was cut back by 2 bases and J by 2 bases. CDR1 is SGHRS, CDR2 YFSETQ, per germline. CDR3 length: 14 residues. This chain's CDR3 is CASSFDRGNYGYTF. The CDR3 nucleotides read TGCGCCAGCAGCTTTGACAGGGGGAACTATGGCTACACCTTC.

In nucleotides, the CDR3 is TGTGCCAGCAGCTACCGACCCCACGAAATGTCCTACGAGCAGTACTTC. Translated, it gives CASSYRPHEMSYEQYF. The chain combines TRBV7-6 with TRBJ2-1; the D is unclear. The J call is uncertain, as TRBJ2-7 better fits the DNA end. This CDR3 has 16 amino acids. Germline V gene lookup returns CDR1 SGHVS and CDR2 FNYEAQ.

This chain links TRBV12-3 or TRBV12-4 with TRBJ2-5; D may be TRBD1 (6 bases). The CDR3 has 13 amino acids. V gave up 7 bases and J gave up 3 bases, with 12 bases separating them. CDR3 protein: CASTHRVEETQYF. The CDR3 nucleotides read TGTGCCAGCACCCACAGGGTGGAAGAGACCCAGTACTTC.

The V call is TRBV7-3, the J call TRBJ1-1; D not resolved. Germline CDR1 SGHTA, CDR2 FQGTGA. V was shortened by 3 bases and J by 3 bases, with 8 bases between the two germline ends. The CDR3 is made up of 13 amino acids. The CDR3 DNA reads TGTGCCAGCAGCTTCTTCCGTGACACTGAAGCTTTCTTT. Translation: CASSFFRDTEAFF.

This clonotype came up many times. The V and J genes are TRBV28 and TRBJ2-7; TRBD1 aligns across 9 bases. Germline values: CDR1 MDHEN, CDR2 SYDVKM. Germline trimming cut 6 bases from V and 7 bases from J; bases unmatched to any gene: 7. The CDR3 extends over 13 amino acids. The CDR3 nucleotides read TGTGCCAGCAGAGGGACAGGGATTATGGAGCAGTACTTC. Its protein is CASRGTGIMEQYF.

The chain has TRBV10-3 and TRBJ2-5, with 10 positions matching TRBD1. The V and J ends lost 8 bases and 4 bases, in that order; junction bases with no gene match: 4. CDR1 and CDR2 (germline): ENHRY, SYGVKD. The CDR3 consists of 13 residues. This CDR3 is CAIRDRGLETQYF. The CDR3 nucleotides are TGTGCCATCCGGGACAGGGGTTTAGAGACCCAGTACTTC.

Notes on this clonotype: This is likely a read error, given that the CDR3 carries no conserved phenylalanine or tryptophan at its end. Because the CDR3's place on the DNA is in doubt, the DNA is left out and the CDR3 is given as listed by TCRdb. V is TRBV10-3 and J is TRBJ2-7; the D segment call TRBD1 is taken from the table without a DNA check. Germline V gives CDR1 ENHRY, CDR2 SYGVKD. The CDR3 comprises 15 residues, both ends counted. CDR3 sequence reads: CAITPTETGGYTFGS.

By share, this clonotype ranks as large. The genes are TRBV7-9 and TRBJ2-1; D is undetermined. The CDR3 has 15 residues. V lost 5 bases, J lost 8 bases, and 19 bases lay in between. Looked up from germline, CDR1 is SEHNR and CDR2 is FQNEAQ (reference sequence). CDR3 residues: CASSRVGPQVHEQFF. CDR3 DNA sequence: TGTGCCAGCAGCCGGGTTGGGCCCCAGGTCCATGAGCAGTTCTTC.

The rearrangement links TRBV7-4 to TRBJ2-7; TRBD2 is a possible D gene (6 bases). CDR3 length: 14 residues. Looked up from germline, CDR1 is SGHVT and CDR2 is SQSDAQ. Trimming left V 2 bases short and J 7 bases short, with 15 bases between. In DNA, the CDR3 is TGTGCCAGCAGCTTACCGGGAGCTTACAATGAGCAGTACTTC. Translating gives CASSLPGAYNEQYF.

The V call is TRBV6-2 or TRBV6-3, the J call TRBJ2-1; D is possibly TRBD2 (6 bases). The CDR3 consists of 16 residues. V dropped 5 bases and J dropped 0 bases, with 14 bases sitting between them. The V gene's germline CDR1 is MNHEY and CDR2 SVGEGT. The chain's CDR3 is CASSEGAGSSYNEQFF. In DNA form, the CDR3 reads TGTGCCAGCAGTGAAGGGGCGGGGAGCTCCTACAATGAGCAGTTCTTC.

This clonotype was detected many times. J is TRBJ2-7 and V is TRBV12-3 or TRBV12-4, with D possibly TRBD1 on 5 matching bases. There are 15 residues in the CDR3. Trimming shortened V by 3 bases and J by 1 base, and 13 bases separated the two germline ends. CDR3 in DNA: TGTGCCAGCAGTTTCGGCTCAGGGCAGTCCTACGAGCAGTACTTC. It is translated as CASSFGSGQSYEQYF.

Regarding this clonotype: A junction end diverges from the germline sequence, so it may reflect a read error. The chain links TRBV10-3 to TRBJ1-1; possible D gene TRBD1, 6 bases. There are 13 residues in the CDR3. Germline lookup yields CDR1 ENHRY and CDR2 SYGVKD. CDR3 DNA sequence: TGTGCCACCTCAAGGACAGCGAACAATGAAGCTTTCTTT. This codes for CATSRTANNEAFF.

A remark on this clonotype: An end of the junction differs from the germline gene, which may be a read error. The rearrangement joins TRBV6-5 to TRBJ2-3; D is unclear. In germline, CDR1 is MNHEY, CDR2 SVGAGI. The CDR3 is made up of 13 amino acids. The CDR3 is CASIGGSLYEQYF. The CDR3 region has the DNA TGTGCCAGCATAGGTGGATCCCTCTACGAGCAGTACTTT.

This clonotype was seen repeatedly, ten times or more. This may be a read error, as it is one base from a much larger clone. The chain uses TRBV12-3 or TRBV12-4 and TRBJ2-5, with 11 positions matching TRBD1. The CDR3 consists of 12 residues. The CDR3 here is CVRDRGLNEQYF. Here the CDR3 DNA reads TGTGTACGGGACAGGGGGTTAAATGAGCAGTACTTC.

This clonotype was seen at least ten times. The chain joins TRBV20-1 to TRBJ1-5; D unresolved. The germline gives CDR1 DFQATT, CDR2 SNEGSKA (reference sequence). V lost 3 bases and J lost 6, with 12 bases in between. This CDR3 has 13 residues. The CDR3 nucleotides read TGCAGTGCTAGTCTGGGTTATGCTCAGCCCCAGCATTTT. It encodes CSASLGYAQPQHF.

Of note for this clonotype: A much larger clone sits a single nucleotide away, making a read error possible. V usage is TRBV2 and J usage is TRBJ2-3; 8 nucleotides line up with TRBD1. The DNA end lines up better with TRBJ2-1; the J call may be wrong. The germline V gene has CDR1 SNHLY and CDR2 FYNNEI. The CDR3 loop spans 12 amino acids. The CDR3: CAGGQESYEQFF. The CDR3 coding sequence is TGTGCCGGGGGACAGGAATCCTACGAGCAGTTCTTC.

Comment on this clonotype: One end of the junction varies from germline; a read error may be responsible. This CDR3 is CASSMPTNNEKLFF. The CDR3 nucleotides read TGTGCCAGCTCGATGCCGACAAATAATGAAAAACTATTTTTT. The V gene is TRBV28, the J gene TRBJ1-4; D uncertain. CDR1 is MDHEN and CDR2 is SYDVKM in the germline V gene. This CDR3 contains 14 residues. Supplemented by reference TRBV28 and TRBJ1-4, the full variable domain reads DVKVTQSSRYLVKRTGEKVFLECVQDMDHENMFWYRQDPGLGLRLIYFSYDVKMKEKGDIPEGYSVSREKKERFSLILESASTNQTSMYLCASSMPTNNEKLFFGSGTQLSVL.

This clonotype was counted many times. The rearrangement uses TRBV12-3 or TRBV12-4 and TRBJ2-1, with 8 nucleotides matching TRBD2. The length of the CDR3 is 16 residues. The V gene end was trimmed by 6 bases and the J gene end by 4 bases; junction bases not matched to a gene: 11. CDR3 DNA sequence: TGTGCCAGCAGGCCCCGAGAGCGGGGGTCTTACAATGAGCAGTTCTTC. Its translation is CASRPRERGSYNEQFF.

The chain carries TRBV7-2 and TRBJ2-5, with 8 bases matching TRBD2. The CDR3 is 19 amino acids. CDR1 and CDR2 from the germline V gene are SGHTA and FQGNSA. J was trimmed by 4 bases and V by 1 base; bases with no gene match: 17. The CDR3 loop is CASSLGARLVSGNRETQYF. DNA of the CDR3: TGTGCCAGCAGCTTAGGGGCCCGATTAGTTAGCGGGAATCGAGAGACCCAGTACTTC.

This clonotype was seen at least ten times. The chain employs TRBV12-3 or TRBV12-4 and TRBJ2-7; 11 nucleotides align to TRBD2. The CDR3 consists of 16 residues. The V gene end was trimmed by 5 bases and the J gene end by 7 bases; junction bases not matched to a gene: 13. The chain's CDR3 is CASSPTSGSRIREQYF. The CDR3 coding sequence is TGTGCCAGCAGTCCAACTAGCGGGAGTCGAATTAGGGAGCAGTACTTC.

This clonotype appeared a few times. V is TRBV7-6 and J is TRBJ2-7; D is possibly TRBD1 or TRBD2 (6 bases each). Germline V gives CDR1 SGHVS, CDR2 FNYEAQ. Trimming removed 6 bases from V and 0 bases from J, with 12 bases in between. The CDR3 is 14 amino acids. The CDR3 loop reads CASRLRGDSYEQYF. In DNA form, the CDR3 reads TGTGCCAGCAGATTAAGGGGGGACTCCTACGAGCAGTACTTC.

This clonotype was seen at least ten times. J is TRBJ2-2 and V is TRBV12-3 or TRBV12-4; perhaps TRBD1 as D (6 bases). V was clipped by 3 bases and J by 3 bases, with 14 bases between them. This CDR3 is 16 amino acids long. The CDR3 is CASSFFRGLYTGELFF. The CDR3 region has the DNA TGTGCCAGCAGTTTTTTCAGGGGTTTGTACACCGGGGAGCTGTTTTTT.

CDR3: CASSPPTGGNSPLHF. The CDR3 DNA sequence: TGTGCCAGCAGCCCCCCGACAGGGGGGAATTCACCCCTCCACTTT. The rearrangement links TRBV7-2 to TRBJ1-1; 9 bases fit TRBD1. The J call could be wrong; TRBJ1-6 is a better fit for the DNA end. The germline V gene has CDR1 SGHTA and CDR2 FQGNSA. The CDR3 has 15 amino acids.

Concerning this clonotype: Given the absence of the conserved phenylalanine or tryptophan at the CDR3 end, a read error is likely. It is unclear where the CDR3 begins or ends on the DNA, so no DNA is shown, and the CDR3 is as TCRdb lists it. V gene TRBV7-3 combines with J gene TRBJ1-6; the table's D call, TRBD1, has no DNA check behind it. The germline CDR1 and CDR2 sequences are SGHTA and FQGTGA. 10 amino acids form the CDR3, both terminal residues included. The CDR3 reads CASSLSPSFS.

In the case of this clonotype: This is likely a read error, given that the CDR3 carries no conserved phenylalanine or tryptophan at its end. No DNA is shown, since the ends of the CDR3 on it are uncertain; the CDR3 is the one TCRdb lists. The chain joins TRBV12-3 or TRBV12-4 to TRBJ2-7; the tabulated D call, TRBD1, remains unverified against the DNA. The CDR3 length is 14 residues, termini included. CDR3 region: CASTDRGYGYTFGS.